This TCR beta chain derives from a study of T cells generated in artificial thymic organoids (dated by TCRdb to between 2016 and 2019). Study-level background: In some experiments, thymic T cells were further FACS-purified to deplete CD4 immature single positive or double positive precursors. The study compared the TCR alpha and beta CDR3 repertoires of CD8 single positive T cells derived from in vitro artificial thymic organoids against those of naive CD8 T cells from thymus and peripheral blood. The repertoire sequencing data shown were described as representative of three independent experiments. Overall study results and their limits: CD8 single positive T cells derived from organoids showed physiological TCR clonotype diversity comparable to the diversity seen in thymic and blood naive CD8 T cells.

Primary CD8+ T cells were enriched by magnetic beads using the Miltenyi CD8+ T cell Isolation Kit. Before RNA extraction, CD3+TCRalphabeta+CD8 single positive T cells from organoids and thymus were sorted by FACS. For each sample, the RNeasy Micro kit was used to purify total RNA from 40,000 to 200,000 sorted cells, and RNA quality was checked on an Agilent RNA 6000 Nano chip. To release thymocytes, the researchers dissected thymic fragments, broke them apart by pipetting, and passed the material through a 70 um strainer. The CDR3 goes from the cysteine to the phenylalanine over 13 residues. The read is trimmed to its CDR3 DNA, 39 bases read in frame from base 1. V loses 3 bases, J loses 5 bases, and the germline ends lie 10 bases apart. CDR1 and CDR2 were assigned from the germline V gene as MDHEN and SYDVKM. Separate semi-nested PCR amplifications were run for the TCRalpha and TCRbeta libraries, using Advantage 2 and reverse primers located in the TRAC or TRBC constant regions. The amount of total RNA used for first-strand cDNA synthesis ranged from about 3 to 500 ng. TCR cDNA libraries were generated by 5'-RACE using the SMARTer PCR cDNA Synthesis kit, with a poly-dT primer employed for first-strand synthesis. Sample-specific 5-nucleotide barcodes were carried by the semi-nested constant-region reverse primers, and the resulting products were cleaned using the Zymo DNA Clean and Concentrator-5 kit. Up to ten barcoded samples were pooled, ligated to Illumina adaptors and sequenced on an Illumina MiSeq as 2 x 150 bp paired-end reads. The study's processing was this. After demultiplexing, reads were aligned using BLAT against a custom library built from IMGT containing every combination of human TRAV, TRAJ, TRBV, TRBD and TRBJ. The best BLAT hits were picked using pslCDnaFilter (-maxAligns=1, -ignoreIntrons), and custom Perl scripts were used to calculate clonotype frequencies. TCRdb took the public reads, trimmed them with fastp at Q25, ran MiXCR for clone calling and kept in-frame beta chains. Rows with a matching CDR3 protein are joined into one entry that keeps the most common DNA and genes. Here the V and J calls rest on TCRdb's processing, not on the authors' analysis. Across this sample there are more than 8,000 distinct CDR3 sequences, with approximately 20% seen only once. About 1.5% of the sample comes from the top ten.

Notes on this clonotype: The antigen this receptor binds is unknown. No base quality values were provided; no much bigger clone lies one nucleotide off.

Sequencing was performed on naive CD8+ T cells from the thymus. The cell subset or site label for this specimen denotes: CD3+TCRalphabeta+CD8SP T cells; for blood, CD45RO-CCR7+ naive CD8+ T cells. This receptor was identified in a human donor who gave cord blood stem cells for thymic organoid culture, a cardiac surgery patient who gave postnatal thymus, or a blood donor (not recorded which). The V and J segments used are TRBV28 and TRBJ1-1; TRBD1 is a weak D gene call, 6 bases matching. This receptor has the CDR3 CASSFRGATEAFF. The nucleotides read TGTGCCAGCAGTTTCCGGGGGGCGACTGAAGCTTTCTTT.